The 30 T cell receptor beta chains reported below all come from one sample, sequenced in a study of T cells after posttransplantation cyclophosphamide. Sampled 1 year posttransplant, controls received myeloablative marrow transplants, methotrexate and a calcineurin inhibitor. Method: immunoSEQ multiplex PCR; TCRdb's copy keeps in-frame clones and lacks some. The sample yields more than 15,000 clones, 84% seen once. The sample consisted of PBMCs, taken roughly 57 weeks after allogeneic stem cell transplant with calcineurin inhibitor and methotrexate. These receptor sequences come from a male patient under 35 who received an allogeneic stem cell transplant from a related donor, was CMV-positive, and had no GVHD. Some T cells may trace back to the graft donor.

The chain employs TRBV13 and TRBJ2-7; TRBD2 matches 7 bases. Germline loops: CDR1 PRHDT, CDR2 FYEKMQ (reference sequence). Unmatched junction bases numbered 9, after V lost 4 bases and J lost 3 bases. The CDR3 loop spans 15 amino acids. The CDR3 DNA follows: TGTGCCAGCAGCTCGGTGGGGGAGGGTCTCTACGAGCAGTACTTC. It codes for CASSSVGEGLYEQYF.

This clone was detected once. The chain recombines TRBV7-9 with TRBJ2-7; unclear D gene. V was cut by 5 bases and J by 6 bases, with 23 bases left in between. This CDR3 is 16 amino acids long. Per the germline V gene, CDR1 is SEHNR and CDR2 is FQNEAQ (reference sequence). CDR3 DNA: TGTGCCAGCAGCGGCCCCGTTAGTGGTCGCGGCGGCGAGCAGTACTTC. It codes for CASSGPVSGRGGEQYF.

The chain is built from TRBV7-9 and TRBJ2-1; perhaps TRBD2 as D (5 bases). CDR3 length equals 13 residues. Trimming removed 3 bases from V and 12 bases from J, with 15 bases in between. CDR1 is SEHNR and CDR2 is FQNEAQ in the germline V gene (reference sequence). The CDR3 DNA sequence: TGTGCCAGCAGCTTGCCAGCGGTGCTCGGGCAGTTCTTC. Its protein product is CASSLPAVLGQFF.

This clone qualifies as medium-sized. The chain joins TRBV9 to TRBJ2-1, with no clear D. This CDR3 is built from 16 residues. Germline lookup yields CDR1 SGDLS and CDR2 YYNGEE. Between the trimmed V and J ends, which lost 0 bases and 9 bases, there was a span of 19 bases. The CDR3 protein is CASSVDEQDGRREQFF. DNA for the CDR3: TGTGCCAGCAGCGTAGACGAGCAGGATGGAAGGCGTGAGCAGTTCTTC.

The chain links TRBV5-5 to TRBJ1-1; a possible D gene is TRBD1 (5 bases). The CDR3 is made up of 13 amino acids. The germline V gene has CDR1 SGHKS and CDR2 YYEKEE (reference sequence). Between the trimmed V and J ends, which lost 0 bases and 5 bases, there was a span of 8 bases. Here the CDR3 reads CASSLVAGTEAFF. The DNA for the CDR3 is TGTGCCAGCAGCTTGGTGGCAGGGACTGAAGCTTTCTTT.

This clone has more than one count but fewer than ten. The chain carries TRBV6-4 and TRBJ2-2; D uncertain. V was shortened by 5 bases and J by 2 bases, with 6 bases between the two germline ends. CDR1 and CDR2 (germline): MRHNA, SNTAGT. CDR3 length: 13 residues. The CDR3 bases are TGTGCCAGCAGTTCCGGTAACACCGGGGAGCTGTTTTTT. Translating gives CASSSGNTGELFF.

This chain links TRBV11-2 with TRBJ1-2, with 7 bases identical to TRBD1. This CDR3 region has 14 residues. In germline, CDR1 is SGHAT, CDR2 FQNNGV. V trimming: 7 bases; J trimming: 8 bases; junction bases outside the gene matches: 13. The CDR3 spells CASTPGGGQRGYTF. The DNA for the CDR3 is TGTGCCAGCACCCCCGGTGGGGGACAGAGAGGCTACACCTTC. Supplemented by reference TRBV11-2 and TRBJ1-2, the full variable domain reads EAGVAQSPRYKIIEKRQSVAFWCNPISGHATLYWYQQILGQGPKLLIQFQNNGVVDDSQLPKDRFSAERLKGVDSTLKIQPAKLEDSAVYLCASTPGGGQRGYTFGSGTRLTVV.

The CDR3 loop is CASSLDAGEQYF. CDR3 DNA sequence: TGTGCCAGCAGCTTGGACGCCGGCGAGCAGTACTTC. This sequence joins TRBV5-8 and TRBJ2-7; no definite D call. In germline, CDR1 is SGHTS, CDR2 YDEGEE. Trimming stripped 0 bases from V and 6 bases from J, with 7 bases between. This CDR3 contains 12 residues.

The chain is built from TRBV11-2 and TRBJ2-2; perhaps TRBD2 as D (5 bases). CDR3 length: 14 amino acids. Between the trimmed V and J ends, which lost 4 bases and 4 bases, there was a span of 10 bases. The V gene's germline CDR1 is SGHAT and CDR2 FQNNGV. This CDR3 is CASSYGLATGELFF. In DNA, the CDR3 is TGTGCCAGCAGCTACGGACTGGCCACCGGGGAGCTGTTTTTT.

This CDR3 is CASSLQGGSWEKLFF. The CDR3 DNA reads TGTGCCAGCAGTCTACAGGGAGGGTCGTGGGAAAAACTGTTTTTT. V usage is TRBV27 and J usage is TRBJ1-4, with a possible D match to TRBD1 (6 bases). The germline gives CDR1 MNHEY, CDR2 SMNVEV (reference sequence). The ends were cut back, 5 bases at V and 8 bases at J, with 18 bases in the middle. This CDR3 contains 15 residues.

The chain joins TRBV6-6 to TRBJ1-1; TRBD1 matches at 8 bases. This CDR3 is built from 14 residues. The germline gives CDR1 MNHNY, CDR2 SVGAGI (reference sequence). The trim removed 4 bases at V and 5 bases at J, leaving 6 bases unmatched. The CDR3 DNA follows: TGTGCCAGCAGTTCCGGGACAGGACGAACTGAAGCTTTCTTT. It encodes CASSSGTGRTEAFF.

The CDR3 DNA follows: TGTGCCAGCAGTGACTCCCCGGGACAGGGGGCGGGTGAGCAGTTCTTC. Translating it yields CASSDSPGQGAGEQFF. The chain combines TRBV6-4 with TRBJ2-1, with 12 bases fitting TRBD1. CDR3 length: 16 residues. Looked up from germline, CDR1 is MRHNA and CDR2 is SNTAGT. After removal of 0 bases from V and 9 bases from J, the junction contained 6 bases not matched to a gene.

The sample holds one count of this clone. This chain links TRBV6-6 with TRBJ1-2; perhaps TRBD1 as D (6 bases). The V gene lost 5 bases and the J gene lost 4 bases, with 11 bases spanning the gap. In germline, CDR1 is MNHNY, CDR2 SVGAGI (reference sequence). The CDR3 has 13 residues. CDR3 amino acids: CASSTPDSYGYTF. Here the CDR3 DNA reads TGTGCCAGCAGTACCCCGGACAGCTATGGCTACACCTTC.

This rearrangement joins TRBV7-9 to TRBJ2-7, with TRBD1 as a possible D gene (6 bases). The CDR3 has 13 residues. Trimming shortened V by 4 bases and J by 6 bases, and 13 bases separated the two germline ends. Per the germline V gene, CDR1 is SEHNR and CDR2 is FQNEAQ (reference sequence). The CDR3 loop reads CASSSTGRGEQYF. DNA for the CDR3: TGTGCCAGCAGCTCAACAGGGCGCGGCGAGCAGTACTTC.

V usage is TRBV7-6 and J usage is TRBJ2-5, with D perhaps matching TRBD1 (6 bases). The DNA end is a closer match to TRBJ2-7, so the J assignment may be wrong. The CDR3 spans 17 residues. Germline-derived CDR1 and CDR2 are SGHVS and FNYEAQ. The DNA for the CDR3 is TGTGCCAGCAGCGACCCATCCGGGACACACAAAACCTACGAGCAGTACTTC. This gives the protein CASSDPSGTHKTYEQYF.

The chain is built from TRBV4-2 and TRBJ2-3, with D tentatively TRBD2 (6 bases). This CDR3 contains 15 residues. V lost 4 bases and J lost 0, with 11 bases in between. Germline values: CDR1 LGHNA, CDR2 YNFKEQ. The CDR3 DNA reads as TGTGCCAGCAGCCCCGGAGGGGCGAGCACAGATACGCAGTATTTT. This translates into CASSPGGASTDTQYF.

The CDR3 nucleotides are TGTGCCAGCTCACCACAAAAGCAAGCTCACGAGCAGTACTTC. This translates into CASSPQKQAHEQYF. The V gene is TRBV18, the J gene TRBJ2-7; no clear D gene. From germline, CDR1 is KGHSH and CDR2 LQKENI. V lost 1 base, J lost 5 bases, and 12 bases lay in between. The CDR3 contains 14 residues.

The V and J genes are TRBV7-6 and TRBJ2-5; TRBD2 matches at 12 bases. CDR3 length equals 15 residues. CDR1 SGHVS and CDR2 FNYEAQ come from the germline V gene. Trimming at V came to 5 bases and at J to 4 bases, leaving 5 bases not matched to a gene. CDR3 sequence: CASSPRLAGAETQYF. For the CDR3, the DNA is TGTGCCAGCAGCCCGCGACTAGCGGGAGCAGAGACCCAGTACTTC.

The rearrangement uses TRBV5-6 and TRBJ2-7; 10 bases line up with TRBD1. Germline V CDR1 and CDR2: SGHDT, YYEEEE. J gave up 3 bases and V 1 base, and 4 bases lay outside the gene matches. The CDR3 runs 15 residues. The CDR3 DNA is TGTGCCAGCAGCTTGTCCGGGACAGGGGACTACGAGCAGTACTTC. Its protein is CASSLSGTGDYEQYF.

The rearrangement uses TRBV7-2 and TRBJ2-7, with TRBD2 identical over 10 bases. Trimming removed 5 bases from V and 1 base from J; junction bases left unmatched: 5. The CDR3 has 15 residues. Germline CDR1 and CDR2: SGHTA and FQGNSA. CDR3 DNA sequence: TGTGCCAGCAGCCAGGGACTAGCGTCGTCCTACGAGCAGTACTTC. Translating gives CASSQGLASSYEQYF. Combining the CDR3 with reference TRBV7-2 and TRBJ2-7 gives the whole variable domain GAGVSQSPSNKVTEKGKDVELRCDPISGHTALYWYRQSLGQGLEFLIYFQGNSAPDKSGLPSDRFSAERTGGSVSTLTIQRTQQEDSAVYLCASSQGLASSYEQYFGPGTRLTVT.

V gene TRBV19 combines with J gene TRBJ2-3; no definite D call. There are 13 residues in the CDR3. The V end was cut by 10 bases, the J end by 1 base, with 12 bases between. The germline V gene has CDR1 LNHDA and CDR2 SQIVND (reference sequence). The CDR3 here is CATSFVGTDTQYF. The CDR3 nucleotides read TGTGCCACCTCCTTTGTTGGCACAGATACGCAGTATTTT. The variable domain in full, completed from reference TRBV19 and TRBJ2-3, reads DGGITQSPKYLFRKEGQNVTLSCEQNLNHDAMYWYRQDPGQGLRLIYYSQIVNDFQKGDIAEGYSVSREKKESFPLTVTSAQKNPTAFYLCATSFVGTDTQYFGPGTRLTVL.

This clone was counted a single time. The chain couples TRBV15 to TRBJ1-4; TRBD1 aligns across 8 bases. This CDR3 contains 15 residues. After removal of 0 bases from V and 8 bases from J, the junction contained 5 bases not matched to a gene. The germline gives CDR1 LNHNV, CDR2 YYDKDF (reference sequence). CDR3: CATSRDRTGREKLFF. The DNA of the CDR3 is TGTGCCACCAGCAGAGATAGGACAGGGAGGGAAAAACTGTTTTTT.

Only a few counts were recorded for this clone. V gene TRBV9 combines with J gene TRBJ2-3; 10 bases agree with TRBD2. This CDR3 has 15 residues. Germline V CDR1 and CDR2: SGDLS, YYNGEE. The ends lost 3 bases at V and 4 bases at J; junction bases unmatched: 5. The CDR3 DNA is TGTGCCAGCAGCGAAAGCGGGAGGGGAGCAGATACGCAGTATTTT. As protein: CASSESGRGADTQYF.

The CDR3 reads CASSPRNQPQHF. Here the CDR3 DNA reads TGTGCCAGCAGTCCGAGAAATCAGCCCCAGCATTTT. This chain uses TRBV27 with TRBJ1-5; the D is unclear. The V end lost 5 bases, the J end lost 4 bases, and 6 bases lay between the germline ends. This CDR3 is built from 12 residues. Looked up from germline, CDR1 is MNHEY and CDR2 is SMNVEV (reference sequence).

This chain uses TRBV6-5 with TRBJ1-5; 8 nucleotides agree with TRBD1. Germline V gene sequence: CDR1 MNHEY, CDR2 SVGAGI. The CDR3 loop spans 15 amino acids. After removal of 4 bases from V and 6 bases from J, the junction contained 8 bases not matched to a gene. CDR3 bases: TGTGCCAGCAGTTCCAGGGGGCTAGGTTCTCAGCCCCAGCATTTT. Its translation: CASSSRGLGSQPQHF.

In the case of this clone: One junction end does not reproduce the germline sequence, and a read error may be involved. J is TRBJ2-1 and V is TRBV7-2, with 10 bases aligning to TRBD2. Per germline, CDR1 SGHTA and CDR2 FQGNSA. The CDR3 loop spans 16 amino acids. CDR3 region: CASSLAGLASYSEQFF. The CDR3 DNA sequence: TGTGCCAGCAGCTTAGCGGGACTAGCGTCCTACAGTGAGCAGTTCTTC.

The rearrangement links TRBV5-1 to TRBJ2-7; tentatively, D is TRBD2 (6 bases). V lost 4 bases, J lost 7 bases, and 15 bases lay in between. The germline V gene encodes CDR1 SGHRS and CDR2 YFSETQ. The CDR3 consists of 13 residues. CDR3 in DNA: TGCGCCAGCAGCCTTCCGGGGGTGCGGGAGCAGTACTTC. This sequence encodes CASSLPGVREQYF.

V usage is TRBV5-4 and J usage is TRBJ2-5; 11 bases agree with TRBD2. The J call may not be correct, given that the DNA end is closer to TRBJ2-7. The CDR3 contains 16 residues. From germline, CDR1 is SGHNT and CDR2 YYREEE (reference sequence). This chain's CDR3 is CASSPGPSGGTYEQYF. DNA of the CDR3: TGTGCCAGCAGCCCGGGGCCTAGCGGGGGGACCTACGAGCAGTACTTC.

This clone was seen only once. The CDR3 is CASSLGRQQETQYF. The CDR3 region has the DNA TGTGCCAGCAGCCTGGGGCGGCAACAAGAGACCCAGTACTTC. V is TRBV7-8 and J is TRBJ2-5, with a weak D call TRBD1 (5 bases). Trimming removed 5 bases from V and 2 bases from J, with 12 bases in between. Germline V gene lookup returns CDR1 SGHVS and CDR2 FQNEAQ. The CDR3 contains 14 residues.

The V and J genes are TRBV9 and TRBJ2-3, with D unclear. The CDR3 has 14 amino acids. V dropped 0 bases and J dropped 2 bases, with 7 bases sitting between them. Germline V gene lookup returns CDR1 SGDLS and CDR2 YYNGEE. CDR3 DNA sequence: TGTGCCAGCAGCGTAGCTGAGGCCACAGATACGCAGTATTTT. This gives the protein CASSVAEATDTQYF.